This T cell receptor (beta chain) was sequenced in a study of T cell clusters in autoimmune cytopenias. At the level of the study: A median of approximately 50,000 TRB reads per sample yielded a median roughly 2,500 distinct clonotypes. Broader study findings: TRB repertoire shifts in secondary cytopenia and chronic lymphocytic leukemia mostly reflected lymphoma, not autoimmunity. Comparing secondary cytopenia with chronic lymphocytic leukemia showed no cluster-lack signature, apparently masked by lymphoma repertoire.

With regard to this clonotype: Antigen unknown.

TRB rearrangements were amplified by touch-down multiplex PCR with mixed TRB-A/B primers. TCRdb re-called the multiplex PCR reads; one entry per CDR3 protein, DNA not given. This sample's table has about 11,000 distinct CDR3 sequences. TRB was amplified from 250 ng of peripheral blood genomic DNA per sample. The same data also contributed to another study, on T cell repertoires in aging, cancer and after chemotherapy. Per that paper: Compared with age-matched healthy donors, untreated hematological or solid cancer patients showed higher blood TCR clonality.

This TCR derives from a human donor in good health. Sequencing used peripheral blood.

CDR3 sequence: CASSLNQEARRAQHF. The chain has TRBV18 and TRBJ1-5; TCRdb selects TRBD1, and the lack of DNA leaves this call unchecked. The CDR3 sequence is 15 residues long. CDR1 is KGHSH and CDR2 is LQKENI in the germline V gene.